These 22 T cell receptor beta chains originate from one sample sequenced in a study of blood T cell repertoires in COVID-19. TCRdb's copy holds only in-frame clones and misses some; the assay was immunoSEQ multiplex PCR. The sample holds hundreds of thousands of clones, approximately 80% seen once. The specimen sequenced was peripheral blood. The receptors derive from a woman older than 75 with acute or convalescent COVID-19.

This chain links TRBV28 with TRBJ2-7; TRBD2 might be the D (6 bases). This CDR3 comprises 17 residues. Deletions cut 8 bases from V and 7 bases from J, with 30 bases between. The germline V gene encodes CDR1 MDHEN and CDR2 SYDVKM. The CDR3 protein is CASPPFSGGGLFWEQYF. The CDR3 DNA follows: TGTGCCAGCCCCCCGTTCTCCGGGGGAGGACTTTTTTGGGAGCAGTACTTC.

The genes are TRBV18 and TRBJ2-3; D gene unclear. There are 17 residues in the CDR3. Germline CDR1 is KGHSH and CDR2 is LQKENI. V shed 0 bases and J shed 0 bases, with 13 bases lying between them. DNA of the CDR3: TGTGCCAGCTCACCACCGTGGGCCAGTTCTAGCACAGATACGCAGTATTTT. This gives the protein CASSPPWASSSTDTQYF.

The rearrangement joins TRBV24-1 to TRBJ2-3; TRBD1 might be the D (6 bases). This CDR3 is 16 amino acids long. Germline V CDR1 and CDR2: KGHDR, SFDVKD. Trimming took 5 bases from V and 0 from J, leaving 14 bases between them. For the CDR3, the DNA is TGTGCCACCAGTGTTTTACAAGGGGGTAGCACAGATACGCAGTATTTT. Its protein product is CATSVLQGGSTDTQYF.

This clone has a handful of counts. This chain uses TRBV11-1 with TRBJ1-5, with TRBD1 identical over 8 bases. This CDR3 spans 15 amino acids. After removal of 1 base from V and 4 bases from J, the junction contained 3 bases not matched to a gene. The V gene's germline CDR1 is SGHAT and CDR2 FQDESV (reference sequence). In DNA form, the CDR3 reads TGTGCCAGCAGCTTAGACGGACAGGGAAATCAGCCCCAGCATTTT. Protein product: CASSLDGQGNQPQHF.

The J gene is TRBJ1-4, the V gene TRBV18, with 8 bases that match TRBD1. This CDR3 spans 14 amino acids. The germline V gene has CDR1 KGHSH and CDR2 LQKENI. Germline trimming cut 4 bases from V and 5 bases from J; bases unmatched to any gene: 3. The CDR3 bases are TGTGCCAGCTCACGGGGACAGGACAATGAAAAACTGTTTTTT. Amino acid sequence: CASSRGQDNEKLFF.

The chain's CDR3 is CASSALTGGANIQYF. CDR3 DNA: TGTGCCAGCAGCGCCCTAACAGGGGGCGCGAACATTCAGTACTTC. V and J are TRBV5-6 and TRBJ2-4, with 9 positions matching TRBD1. This CDR3 comprises 15 residues. Germline trimming cut 4 bases from V and 7 bases from J; bases unmatched to any gene: 9. Germline-derived CDR1 and CDR2 are SGHDT and YYEEEE.

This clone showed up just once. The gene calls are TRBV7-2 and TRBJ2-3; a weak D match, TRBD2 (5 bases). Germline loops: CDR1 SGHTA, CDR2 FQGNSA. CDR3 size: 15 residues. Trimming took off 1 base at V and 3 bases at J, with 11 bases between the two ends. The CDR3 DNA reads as TGTGCCAGCAGCTTAGACCTGAGCGGAACAGATACGCAGTATTTT. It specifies CASSLDLSGTDTQYF.

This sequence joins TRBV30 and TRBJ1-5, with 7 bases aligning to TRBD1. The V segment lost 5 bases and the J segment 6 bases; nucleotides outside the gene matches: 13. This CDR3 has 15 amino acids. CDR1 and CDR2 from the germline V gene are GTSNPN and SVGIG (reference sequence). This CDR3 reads CAWSLAGTVGQPQHF. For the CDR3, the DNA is TGTGCCTGGTCCCTAGCCGGGACAGTGGGTCAGCCCCAGCATTTT.

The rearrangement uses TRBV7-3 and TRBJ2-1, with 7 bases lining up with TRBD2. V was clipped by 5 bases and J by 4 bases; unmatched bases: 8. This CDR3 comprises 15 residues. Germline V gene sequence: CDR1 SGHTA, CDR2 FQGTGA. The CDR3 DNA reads TGTGCCAGCAGCAGGGCTAGCGGACTTTACAATGAGCAGTTCTTC. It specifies CASSRASGLYNEQFF.

CDR3: CASSRTGPTGELFF. The DNA for the CDR3 is TGTGCCAGCAGCCGGACAGGGCCCACCGGGGAGCTGTTTTTT. The rearrangement uses TRBV5-4 and TRBJ2-2; 8 positions match TRBD1. This CDR3 comprises 14 residues. Germline V gives CDR1 SGHNT, CDR2 YYREEE (reference sequence). Unmatched junction bases numbered 3, after V lost 4 bases and J lost 4 bases. Full variable domain (rest looked up from reference TRBV5-4 and TRBJ2-2): ETGVTQSPTHLIKTRGQQVTLRCSSQSGHNTVSWYQQALGQGPQFIFQYYREEENGRGNFPPRFSGLQFPNYSSELNVNALELDDSALYLCASSRTGPTGELFFGEGSRLTVL.

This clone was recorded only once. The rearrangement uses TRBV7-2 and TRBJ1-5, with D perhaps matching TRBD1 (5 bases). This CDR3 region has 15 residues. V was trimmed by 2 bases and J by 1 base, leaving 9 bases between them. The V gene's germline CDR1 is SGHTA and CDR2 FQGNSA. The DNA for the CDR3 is TGTGCCAGCAGCTTAAGACAGACGAGCAATCAGCCCCAGCATTTT. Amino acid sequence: CASSLRQTSNQPQHF.

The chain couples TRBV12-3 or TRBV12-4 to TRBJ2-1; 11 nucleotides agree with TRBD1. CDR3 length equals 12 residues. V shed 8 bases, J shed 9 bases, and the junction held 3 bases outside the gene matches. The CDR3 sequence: CASGQGAGEQFF. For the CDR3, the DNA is TGTGCCAGCGGACAGGGGGCCGGTGAGCAGTTCTTC.

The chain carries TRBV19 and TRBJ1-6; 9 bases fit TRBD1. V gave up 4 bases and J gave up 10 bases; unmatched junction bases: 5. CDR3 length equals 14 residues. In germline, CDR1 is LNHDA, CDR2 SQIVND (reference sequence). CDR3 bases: TGTGCCAGTAGTACCTCGACAGGGGGATCACCCCTCCACTTT. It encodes CASSTSTGGSPLHF.

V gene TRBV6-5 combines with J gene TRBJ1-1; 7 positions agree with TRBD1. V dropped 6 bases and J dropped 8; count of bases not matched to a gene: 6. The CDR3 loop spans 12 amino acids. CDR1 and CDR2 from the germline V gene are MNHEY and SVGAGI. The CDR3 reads CASRPATGEAFF. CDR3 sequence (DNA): TGTGCCAGCAGGCCCGCGACAGGGGAAGCTTTCTTT.

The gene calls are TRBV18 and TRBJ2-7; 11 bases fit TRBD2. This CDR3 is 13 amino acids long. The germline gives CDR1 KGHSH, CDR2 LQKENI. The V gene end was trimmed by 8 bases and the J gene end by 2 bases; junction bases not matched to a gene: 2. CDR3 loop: CASTSGSAYEQYF. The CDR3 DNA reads TGTGCCAGCACTAGCGGGAGTGCCTACGAGCAGTACTTC.

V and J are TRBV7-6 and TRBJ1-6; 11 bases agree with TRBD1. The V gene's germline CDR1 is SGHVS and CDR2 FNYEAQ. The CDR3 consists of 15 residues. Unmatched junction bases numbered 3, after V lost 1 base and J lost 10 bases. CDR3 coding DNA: TGTGCCAGCAGCTTAGGGGGACAGGGGGGATCACCCCTCCACTTT. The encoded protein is CASSLGGQGGSPLHF. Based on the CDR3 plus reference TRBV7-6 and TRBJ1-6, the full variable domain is GAGVSQSPRYKVTKRGQDVALRCDPISGHVSLYWYRQALGQGPEFLTYFNYEAQQDKSGLPNDRFSAERPEGSISTLTIQRTEQRDSAMYRCASSLGGQGGSPLHFGNGTRLTVT.

The CDR3 bases are TGCGCCAGCAGCCAAACAGTCAACCCCTCAGATTTTAATTCACCCCTCCACTTT. Protein product: CASSQTVNPSDFNSPLHF. The gene calls are TRBV4-3 and TRBJ1-6; D not certain. Trimming removed 2 bases from V and 6 bases from J, with 20 bases in between. The CDR3 is 18 amino acids. CDR1 is LGHNA and CDR2 is YSLEER in the germline V gene.

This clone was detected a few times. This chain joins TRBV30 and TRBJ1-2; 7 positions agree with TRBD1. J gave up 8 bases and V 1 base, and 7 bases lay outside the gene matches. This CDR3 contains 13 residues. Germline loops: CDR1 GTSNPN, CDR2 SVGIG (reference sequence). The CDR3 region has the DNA TGTGCCTGGAGTGACAGGGGAGCAGGGGGCTACACCTTC. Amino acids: CAWSDRGAGGYTF. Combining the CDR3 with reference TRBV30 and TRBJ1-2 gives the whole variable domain SQTIHQWPATLVQPVGSPLSLECTVEGTSNPNLYWYRQAAGRGLQLLFYSVGIGQISSEVPQNLSASRPQDRQFILSSKKLLLSDSGFYLCAWSDRGAGGYTFGSGTRLTVV.

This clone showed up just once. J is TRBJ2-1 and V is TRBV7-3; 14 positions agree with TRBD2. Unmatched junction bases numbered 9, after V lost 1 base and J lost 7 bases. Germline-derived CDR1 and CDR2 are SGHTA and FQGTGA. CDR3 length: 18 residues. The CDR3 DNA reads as TGTGCCAGCAGCTTAAGGGAAACCGGGACTAGCGGGAGTAATGAGCAGTTCTTC. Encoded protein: CASSLRETGTSGSNEQFF.

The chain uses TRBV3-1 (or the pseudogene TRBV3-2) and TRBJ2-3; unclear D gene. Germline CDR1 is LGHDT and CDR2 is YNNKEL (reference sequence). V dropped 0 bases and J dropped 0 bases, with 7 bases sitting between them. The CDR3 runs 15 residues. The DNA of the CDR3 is TGTGCCAGCAGCCAAGATCCGACTAGCACAGATACGCAGTATTTT. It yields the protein CASSQDPTSTDTQYF.

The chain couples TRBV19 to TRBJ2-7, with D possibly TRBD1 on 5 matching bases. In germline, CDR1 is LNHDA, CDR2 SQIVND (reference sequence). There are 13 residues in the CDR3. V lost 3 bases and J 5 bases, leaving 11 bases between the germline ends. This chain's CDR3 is CASSIPGNHEQYF. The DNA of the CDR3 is TGTGCCAGTAGTATCCCAGGGAACCACGAGCAGTACTTC.

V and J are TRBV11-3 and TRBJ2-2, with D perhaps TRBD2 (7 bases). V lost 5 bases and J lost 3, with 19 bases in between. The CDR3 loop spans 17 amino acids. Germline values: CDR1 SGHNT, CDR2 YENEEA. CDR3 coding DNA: TGTGCCAGCAGCCAGAGGGGGGGCGCGGGGGACACCGGGGAGCTGTTTTTT. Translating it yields CASSQRGGAGDTGELFF.